The next 3 T cell receptor beta chains were all read from a single sample in a study of blood T cells in healthy people across ages. The second PCR ran 7 to 11 cycles with a sample-barcoded 5' primer and J-beta primers. One entry per CDR3 protein, called by TCRdb with MiXCR from the 5' RACE reads. The sample includes roughly 730,000 distinct CDR3 sequences, roughly 50% of them seen just once. Sequencing input: blood. The receptors come from a man aged 35 to 55 in good health.

This rearrangement joins TRBV16 to TRBJ1-1, with 8 nucleotides matching TRBD1. V gave up 0 bases and J gave up 10 bases; unmatched junction bases: 4. The CDR3 has 13 amino acids. Germline V gene data show CDR1 as KGHSY and CDR2 as FQNENV. CDR3 in DNA: TGTGCCAGCAGCCAATCCCGGGACAGGCTAGCTTTCTTT. Its protein is CASSQSRDRLAFF.

The chain is built from TRBV4-3 and TRBJ2-2, with TRBD2 matching over 8 bases. CDR1 and CDR2 (germline): LGHNA, YSLEER. The CDR3 contains 16 residues. The ends lost 4 bases at V and 2 bases at J; junction bases unmatched: 6. The CDR3 is CASSPQAGANTGELFF. CDR3 DNA: TGCGCCAGCAGCCCCCAAGCGGGAGCCAACACCGGGGAGCTGTTTTTT.

The V and J genes are TRBV28 and TRBJ1-4; D possibly corresponds to TRBD1 (6 bases). The CDR3 is made up of 16 amino acids. From germline, CDR1 is MDHEN and CDR2 SYDVKM. V was pared by 5 bases and J by 12 bases, with 25 bases between. The CDR3 protein is CASSPNREPDLSQLFF. CDR3 in DNA: TGTGCCAGCAGTCCAAACAGGGAACCAGACCTAAGCCAACTGTTTTTT.